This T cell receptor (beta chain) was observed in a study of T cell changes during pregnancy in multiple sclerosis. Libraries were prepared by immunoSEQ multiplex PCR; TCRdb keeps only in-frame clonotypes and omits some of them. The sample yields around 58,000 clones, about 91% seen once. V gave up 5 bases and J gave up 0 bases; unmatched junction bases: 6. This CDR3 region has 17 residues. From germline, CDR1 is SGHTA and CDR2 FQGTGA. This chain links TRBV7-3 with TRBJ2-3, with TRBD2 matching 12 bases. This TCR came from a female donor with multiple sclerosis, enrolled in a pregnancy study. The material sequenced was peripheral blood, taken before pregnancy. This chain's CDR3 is CASSQGGLAGSTDTQYF. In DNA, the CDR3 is TGTGCCAGCAGCCAAGGGGGACTAGCGGGTAGCACAGATACGCAGTATTTT.